The T cell receptor (beta chain) under discussion was sequenced for a study of CD8 T cells in Susac syndrome (dated by TCRdb to about 2019). In the study overall: Repertoire sequencing was used to test whether CD8+ T cell activation and differentiation in Susac syndrome was antigen driven. The clonality of the CD8+ T cell repertoire was compared across approximately eleven healthy donors, roughly 14 Susac syndrome patients and under 18 multiple sclerosis patients.

Turning to this clonotype: What antigen it recognizes has not been identified. No clone much larger than this one lies a single base away; base qualities are absent.

Study-level results and caveats: The study acknowledged that relatively few individuals were included in the TCR sequencing and HLA analysis.

RNA was extracted using the RNeasy kit, and roughly 0.45 to 1 microgram was reverse transcribed with random hexamers. TCR beta CDR3 regions were amplified with the immunoSEQ multiplex PCR assay covering 54 Vbeta and 13 Jbeta segments. To correct PCR amplification bias, a synthetic template baseline was used for both primer optimization and computational correction. Processing in the source paper ran as follows. Reads were assigned to V, D and J genes according to IMGT and analyzed in immunoSEQ Analyzer, with only productive sequences retained. To calculate clonality, Shannon entropy was normalized by log2 of the number of productive unique sequences and then subtracted from one. For each patient and control, public and private clones were evaluated within the 100 most prevalent clones. Susac-specific clones were defined as absent from healthy and MS cohorts, 800 to 1,200 published viral clones and other ImmuneACCESS disease sequences. TCRdb ran its own pipeline on the public reads, namely fastp trimming at Q25 and MiXCR clone calling, and kept in-frame beta chains. Rows with a matching CDR3 protein are joined into one entry that keeps the most common DNA and genes. The authors' filters were not applied to this entry. The sample table holds approximately 120,000 distinct CDR3 sequences, of which 80% to 95% were seen once. The ten largest clonotypes hold roughly 0.31% of the sample.

Taken from the germline V gene, the CDR1 and CDR2 loops are ENHRY and SYGVKD. The CDR3 runs 14 residues from the cysteine to the phenylalanine. Only the CDR3 part of the read is kept: 42 bases, read in frame from the first base. The V and J ends are trimmed by 9 bases and 1 base, leaving 12 bases between them. High-throughput TCR beta sequencing profiled peripheral blood CD8+ and CD4+ T cells from healthy donors, Susac syndrome patients and multiple sclerosis patients. The multiple sclerosis controls were treatment-naive patients whose relapsing-remitting disease, either stable or active, fulfilled the revised McDonald criteria. Bulk CD8+ and CD4+ T cells were purified by magnetic negative isolation, while CD8+ TEMRA cells were enriched using FACS. Blood was collected in EDTA tubes and processed within 24 hours, with PBMCs isolated through density gradient centrifugation. PBMCs intended for TCR sequencing were frozen in liquid nitrogen and were later thawed in a 37 degrees C water bath. The sorted or isolated CD4+, CD8+ and CD8+ TEMRA cells reached a purity of at least 90%.

The sequence came from a human donor with multiple sclerosis. Sequencing was performed on CD8+ T cells from PBMCs. Rearrangement joined TRBV10-3 to TRBJ2-2; TRBD2 is possibly the D segment (5 matching bases). The DNA reads as follows: TGTGCCATTAGGACGGACTTGAACACCGGGGAGCTGTTTTTT. It is translated as CAIRTDLNTGELFF.